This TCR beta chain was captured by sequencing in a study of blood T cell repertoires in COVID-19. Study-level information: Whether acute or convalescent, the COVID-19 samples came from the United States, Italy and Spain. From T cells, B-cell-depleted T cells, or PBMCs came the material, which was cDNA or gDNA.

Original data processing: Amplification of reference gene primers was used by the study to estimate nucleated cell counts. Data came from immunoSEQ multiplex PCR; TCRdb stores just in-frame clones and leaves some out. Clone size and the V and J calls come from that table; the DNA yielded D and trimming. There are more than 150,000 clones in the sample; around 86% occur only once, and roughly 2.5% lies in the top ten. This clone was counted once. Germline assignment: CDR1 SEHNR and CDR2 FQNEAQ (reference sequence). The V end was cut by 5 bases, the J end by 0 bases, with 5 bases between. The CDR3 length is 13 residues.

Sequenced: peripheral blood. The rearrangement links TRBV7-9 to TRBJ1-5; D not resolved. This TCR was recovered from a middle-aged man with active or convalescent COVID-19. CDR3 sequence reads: CASSRNSNQPQHF. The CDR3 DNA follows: TGTGCCAGCAGCCGTAATAGCAATCAGCCCCAGCATTTT.